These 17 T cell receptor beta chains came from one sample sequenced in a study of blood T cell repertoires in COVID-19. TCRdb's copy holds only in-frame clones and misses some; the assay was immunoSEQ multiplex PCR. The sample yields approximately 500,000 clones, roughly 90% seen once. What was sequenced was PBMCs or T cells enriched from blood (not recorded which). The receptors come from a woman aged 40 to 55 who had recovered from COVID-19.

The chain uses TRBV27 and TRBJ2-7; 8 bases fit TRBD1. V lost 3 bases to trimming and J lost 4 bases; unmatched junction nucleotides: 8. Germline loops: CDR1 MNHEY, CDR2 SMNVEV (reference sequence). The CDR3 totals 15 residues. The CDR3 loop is CASSLTGEGPYEQYF. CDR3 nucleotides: TGTGCCAGCAGTTTGACAGGGGAAGGACCTTACGAGCAGTACTTC.

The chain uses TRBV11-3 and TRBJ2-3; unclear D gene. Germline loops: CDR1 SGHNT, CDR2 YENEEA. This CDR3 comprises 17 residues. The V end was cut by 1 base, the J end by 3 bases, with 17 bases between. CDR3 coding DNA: TGTGCCAGCAGCTTAGCGGTCGGTGGTCAATGGACAGATACGCAGTATTTT. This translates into CASSLAVGGQWTDTQYF.

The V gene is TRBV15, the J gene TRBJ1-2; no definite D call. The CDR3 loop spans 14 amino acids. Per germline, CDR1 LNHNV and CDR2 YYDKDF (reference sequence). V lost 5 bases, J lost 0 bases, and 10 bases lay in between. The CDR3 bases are TGTGCCACCAGCCTAAGGGAGGCTAACTATGGCTACACCTTC. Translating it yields CATSLREANYGYTF.

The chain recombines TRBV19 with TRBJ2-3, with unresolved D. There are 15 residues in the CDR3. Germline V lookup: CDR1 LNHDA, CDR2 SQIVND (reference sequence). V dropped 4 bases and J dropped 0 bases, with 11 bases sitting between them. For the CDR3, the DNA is TGTGCCAGTAGTAGGCGGAAATCTAGCACAGATACGCAGTATTTT. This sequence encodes CASSRRKSSTDTQYF.

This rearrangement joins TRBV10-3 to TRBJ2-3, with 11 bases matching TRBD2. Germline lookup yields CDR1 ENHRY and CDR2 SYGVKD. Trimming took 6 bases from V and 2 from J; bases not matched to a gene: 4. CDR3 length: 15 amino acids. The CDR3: CAISLAGGDTDTQYF. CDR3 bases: TGTGCCATCAGCCTAGCGGGAGGAGACACAGATACGCAGTATTTT.

The chain's CDR3 is CASSRRPGQGDEQYF. CDR3 DNA: TGTGCCAGCAGCCGACGACCCGGACAGGGGGACGAGCAGTACTTC. This sequence joins TRBV9 and TRBJ2-7, with 10 bases fitting TRBD1. The CDR3 consists of 15 residues. Looked up from germline, CDR1 is SGDLS and CDR2 is YYNGEE. The V gene end was trimmed by 4 bases and the J gene end by 5 bases; junction bases not matched to a gene: 9. Full variable domain (remainder filled in from reference TRBV9 and TRBJ2-7): DSGVTQTPKHLITATGQRVTLRCSPRSGDLSVYWYQQSLDQGLQFLIQYYNGEERAKGNILERFSAQQFPDLHSELNLSSLELGDSALYFCASSRRPGQGDEQYFGPGTRLTVT.

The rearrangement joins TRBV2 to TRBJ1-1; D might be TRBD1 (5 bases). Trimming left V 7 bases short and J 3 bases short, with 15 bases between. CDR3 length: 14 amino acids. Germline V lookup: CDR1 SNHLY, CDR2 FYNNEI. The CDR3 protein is CASIGEAGYTEAFF. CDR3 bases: TGTGCCAGCATAGGGGAGGCAGGGTACACTGAAGCTTTCTTT.

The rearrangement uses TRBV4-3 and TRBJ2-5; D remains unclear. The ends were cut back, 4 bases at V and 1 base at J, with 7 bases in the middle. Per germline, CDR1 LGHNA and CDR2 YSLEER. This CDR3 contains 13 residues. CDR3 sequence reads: CASSLGTQETQYF. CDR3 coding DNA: TGCGCCAGCAGCCTGGGCACCCAAGAGACCCAGTACTTC.

Here the CDR3 DNA reads TGTGCCAGCAGCCCCCAGACTAGCTTCTCCTACGAGCAGTACTTC. It is translated as CASSPQTSFSYEQYF. The V and J genes are TRBV3-1 (or the pseudogene TRBV3-2) and TRBJ2-7, with 7 bases matching TRBD2. J gave up 0 bases and V 4 bases, and 6 bases lay outside the gene matches. Looked up from germline, CDR1 is LGHDT and CDR2 is YNNKEL (reference sequence). CDR3 length: 15 amino acids.

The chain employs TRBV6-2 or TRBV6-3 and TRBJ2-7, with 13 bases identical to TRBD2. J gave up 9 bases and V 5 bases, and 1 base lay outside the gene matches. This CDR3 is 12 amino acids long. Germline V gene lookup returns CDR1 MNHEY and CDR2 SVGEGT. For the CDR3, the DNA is TGTGCCAGCAGTAGACTAGCGGGAGGGCAGTACTTC. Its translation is CASSRLAGGQYF.

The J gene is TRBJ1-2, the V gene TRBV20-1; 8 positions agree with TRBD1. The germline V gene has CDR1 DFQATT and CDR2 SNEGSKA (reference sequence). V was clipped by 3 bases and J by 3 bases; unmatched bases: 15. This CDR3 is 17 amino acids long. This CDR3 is CSASQFGATGVDYGYTF. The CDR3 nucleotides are TGCAGTGCTAGTCAATTTGGGGCGACAGGGGTCGACTATGGCTACACCTTC.

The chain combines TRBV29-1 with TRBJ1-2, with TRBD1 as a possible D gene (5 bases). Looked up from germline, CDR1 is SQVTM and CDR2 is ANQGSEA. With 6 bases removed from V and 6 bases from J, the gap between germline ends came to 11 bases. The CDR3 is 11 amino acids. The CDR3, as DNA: TGCAGCGTACGGCGGGGGAATGGCTACACCTTC. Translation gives CSVRRGNGYTF.

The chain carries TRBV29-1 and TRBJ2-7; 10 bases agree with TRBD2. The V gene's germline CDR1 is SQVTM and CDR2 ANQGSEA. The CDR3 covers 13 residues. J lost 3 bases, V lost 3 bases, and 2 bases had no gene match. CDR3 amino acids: CSVDLAGDYEQYF. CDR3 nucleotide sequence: TGCAGCGTTGATCTAGCGGGGGACTACGAGCAGTACTTC.

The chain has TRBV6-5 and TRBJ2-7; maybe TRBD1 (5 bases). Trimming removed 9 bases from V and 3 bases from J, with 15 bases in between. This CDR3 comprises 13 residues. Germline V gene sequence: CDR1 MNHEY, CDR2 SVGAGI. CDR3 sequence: CASRPQGDYEQYF. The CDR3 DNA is TGTGCCAGTAGACCTCAGGGTGACTACGAGCAGTACTTC.

The CDR3 sequence is CASSEVVFGPGGYNEQFF. In DNA, the CDR3 is TGTGCCAGCAGTGAAGTGGTGTTCGGTCCCGGGGGGTACAATGAGCAGTTCTTC. The rearrangement uses TRBV6-1 and TRBJ2-1, with 7 bases aligning to TRBD2. The J segment lost 4 bases and the V segment lost 1 base, leaving 13 bases of the junction unmatched. Looked up from germline, CDR1 is MNHNS and CDR2 is SASEGT. The CDR3 totals 18 residues.

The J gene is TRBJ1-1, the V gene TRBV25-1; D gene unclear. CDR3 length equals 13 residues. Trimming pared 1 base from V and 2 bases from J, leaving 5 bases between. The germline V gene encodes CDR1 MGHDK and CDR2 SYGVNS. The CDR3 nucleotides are TGTGCCAGCAGTGAATTGGCAAACACTGAAGCTTTCTTT. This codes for CASSELANTEAFF.

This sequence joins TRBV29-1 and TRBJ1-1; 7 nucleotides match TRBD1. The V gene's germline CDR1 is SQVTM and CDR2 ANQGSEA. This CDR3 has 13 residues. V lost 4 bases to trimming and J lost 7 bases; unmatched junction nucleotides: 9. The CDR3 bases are TGCAGCGTTGCTCTGACAGGGCCAAATGAAGCTTTCTTT. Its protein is CSVALTGPNEAFF. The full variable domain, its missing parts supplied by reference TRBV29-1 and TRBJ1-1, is SAVISQKPSRDICQRGTSLTIQCQVDSQVTMMFWYRQQPGQSLTLIATANQGSEATYESGFVIDKFPISRPNLTFSTLTVSNMSPEDSSIYLCSVALTGPNEAFFGQGTRLTVV.